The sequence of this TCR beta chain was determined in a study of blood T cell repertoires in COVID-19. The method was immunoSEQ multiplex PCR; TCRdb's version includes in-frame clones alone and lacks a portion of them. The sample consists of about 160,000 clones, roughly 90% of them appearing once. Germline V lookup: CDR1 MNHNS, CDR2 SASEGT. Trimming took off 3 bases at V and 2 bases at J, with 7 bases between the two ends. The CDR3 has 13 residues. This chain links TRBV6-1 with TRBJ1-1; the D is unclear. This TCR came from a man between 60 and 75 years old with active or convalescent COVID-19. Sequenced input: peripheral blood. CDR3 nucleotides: TGTGCCAGCAGTGAGGCAGTAAACACTGAAGCTTTCTTT. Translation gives CASSEAVNTEAFF.